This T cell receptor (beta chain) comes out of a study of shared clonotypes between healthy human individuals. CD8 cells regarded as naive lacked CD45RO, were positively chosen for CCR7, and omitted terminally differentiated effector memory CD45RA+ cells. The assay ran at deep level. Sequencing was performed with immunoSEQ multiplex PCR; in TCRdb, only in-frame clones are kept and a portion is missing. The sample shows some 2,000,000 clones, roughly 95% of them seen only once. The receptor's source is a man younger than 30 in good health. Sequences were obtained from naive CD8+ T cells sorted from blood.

CDR3 region: CASERAGTYEQYF. CDR3 sequence (DNA): TGTGCCAGCGAACGGGCAGGGACCTACGAGCAGTACTTC. The chain employs TRBV30 and TRBJ2-7; D possibly corresponds to TRBD1 (5 bases). Germline CDR1 reads GTSNPN; CDR2 reads SVGIG (reference sequence). CDR3 length equals 13 residues. V lost 8 bases, J lost 2 bases, and 16 bases lay in between. Full variable domain (missing parts from reference TRBV30 and TRBJ2-7): SQTIHQWPATLVQPVGSPLSLECTVEGTSNPNLYWYRQAAGRGLQLLFYSVGIGQISSEVPQNLSASRPQDRQFILSSKKLLLSDSGFYLCASERAGTYEQYFGPGTRLTVT.